This record looks at one T cell receptor beta chain sequence and its context. Antigen unknown. Terminally differentiated effector memory CD45RA+ cells were excluded by CCR7 positive selection of CD45RO-negative cells. Replicate PCRs from sorted subsets contained approximately 220 ng DNA, which is 30,000 to 35,000 T cell genomes. The assay was immunoSEQ multiplex PCR, and TCRdb's table has in-frame clones only and misses some. Among around 2,000,000 clones, roughly 94% were seen once, and the ten largest hold under 1.5%. This specimen belongs to a study of shared clonotypes between healthy human individuals. Study summary: Per donor, three plates held CD4 naive cells, three held CD4 memory, two held CD8 naive and one held CD8 memory.

Trimming shortened V by 3 bases and J by 8 bases, and 13 bases separated the two germline ends. The CDR3 sequence is 13 residues long. Germline lookup yields CDR1 SQVTM and CDR2 ANQGSEA. General study findings and limits: Sampling involved blood alone; tissue repertoires likely differ. Memory subsets had estimated richness that was generally smaller than that of naive subsets.

The sequencing sample was made of naive CD8+ T cells sorted from blood. The TCR sequence derives from a man between 18 and 35 years old in good health. The J gene is TRBJ1-4, the V gene TRBV29-1; TRBD1 might be the D (5 bases). In DNA, the CDR3 is TGCAGCGTTGAGGGTCAGGGCCGGGAAAAACTGTTTTTT. The encoded protein is CSVEGQGREKLFF.